This is a list of T cell receptor beta chains from one sample in a study of PD-1 blockade in classical Hodgkin lymphoma. The method was immunoSEQ multiplex PCR; TCRdb's version includes in-frame clones alone and lacks a portion of them. The table includes more than 70,000 clones, about 90% detected once. Here the sequenced sample was peripheral blood mononuclear cells (PBMCs), taken before the second cycle of nivolumab. Receptors were obtained from a human donor with classical Hodgkin lymphoma. CDR3s include the opening cysteine and the closing phenylalanine or tryptophan.

>12|TRBJ1-5|TRBV27
CASRQGNQPQHF
>12|TRBJ2-7|TRBV10-2
CASSLVKYEQYF
>14|TRBJ2-2|TRBV28
CASRRPGGTGELFF
>13|TRBJ1-1|TRBV2
CASSDGGSPEAFF
>12|TRBJ2-7|TRBV7-9
CASSLRGIEQYF
>14|TRBJ1-2|TRBV25-1
CASRDKTGLYGYTF
>16|TRBJ2-7|TRBV27
CASSLNGRTGKYEQYF
>13|TRBJ2-2|TRBV28
CVSYSGRARELFF
>13|TRBJ1-4|TRBV19
CASSDRAGEKLFF
>14|TRBJ2-7|TRBV7-9
CASSARQTTYEQYF
>15|TRBJ2-7|TRBV6-5
CASRKGPVVTYEQYF
>13|TRBJ2-1|TRBV30
CAWSVGTHNEQFF
>16|TRBJ2-3|TRBV6-6
CASSYRGMGGLDTQYF
>18|TRBJ2-3|TRBV12-5
CASGTGLAGGPGTDTQYF
>14|TRBJ2-1|TRBV2
CASLRGNSYNEQFF
>16|TRBJ1-2|TRBV28
CASSLSLDRAPYGYTF